This T cell receptor (beta chain) is drawn from a study of T cells after yellow fever vaccination. This CDR3 region has 11 residues. The V and J ends lost 5 bases and 6 bases respectively, with 7 bases between them. Germline loops: CDR1 SGHAT, CDR2 FQNNGV. TCRdb used MiXCR to reprocess the 5' RACE reads, holding one entry per CDR3 protein. This repertoire shows hundreds of thousands of distinct CDR3 sequences, 7% to 10% found once; its top ten account for 17%. Findings and limits, study-wide: Among primary-vaccination clones, most reappeared after the booster, at almost 98% for CD4 and around 90% for CD8.

This clonotype turned up a few times. Its antigen remains unidentified. This TCR was sampled from a man younger than 30 who received the YFV17D yellow fever vaccine. The chain couples TRBV11-2 to TRBJ1-2; D is unclear. Here the sequenced sample was PBMCs, taken 35 to 50 days after the first yellow fever vaccination. CDR3 protein: CASSENHGYTF. The CDR3 nucleotides are TGTGCCAGCAGCGAGAATCATGGCTACACCTTC.